This TCR beta chain was sequenced in a study of blood T cells in healthy people across ages. The wider study: Using template switching, researchers captured about one barcoded beta molecule for each two T cells.

V shed 4 bases and J shed 5 bases, with 10 bases lying between them. This CDR3 comprises 13 residues. Germline assignment: CDR1 SGHAT and CDR2 FQNNGV. Worth noting for this clonotype: Its antigen is not identified.

Next came a second PCR, run for 7 to 11 cycles, which used a sample-barcoded 5' primer along with a J-beta primer mix. Each of the samples gave a minimum of 2.5 million paired-end reads that contained CDR3. TCRdb re-analysed the 5' RACE reads in MiXCR, keeping a single row per CDR3 protein. The table has 1.5 million to 2 million distinct CDR3 sequences, just under 50% seen once. Notes on the study in general: Diversity of TCR beta per million T cells declined in a roughly linear way with age. Naive CD4+ cell counts and diversity both ran higher in long-lived than in aged donors.

The TCR originated in a woman in her thirties or forties in good health. The sample was blood. The rearrangement joins TRBV11-2 to TRBJ2-3; maybe TRBD2 (6 bases). CDR3 sequence reads: CASSSFSGDTQYF. The CDR3 DNA follows: TGTGCCAGCAGCTCCTTTAGCGGAGATACGCAGTATTTT.